Below, 20 T cell receptor beta chains from the same sample are listed, as sequenced in a study of tumor and adjacent non-tumor tissue in lung cancer. TCRbeta libraries were built with three rounds of nested PCR, modified from ARM-PCR. TCRdb re-derived calls from the multiplex PCR reads in MiXCR, one entry per CDR3 protein. The sample contains 81,000 or so distinct CDR3 sequences, 70% to 90% of which appear only once. RNA was extracted from bulk tissue without any cell sorting. This non-tumor lung sample came from over 3 cm beyond the tumor edge. The sample taken for sequencing was distant non-tumor lung tissue. The receptor source for this set is a man aged 60 to 75 with non-small cell lung cancer.

Of note for this clonotype: Mismatch with germline at one junction end may stem from a read error. The chain uses TRBV29-1 and TRBJ1-2, with a weak D call TRBD1 (5 bases). The CDR3 covers 12 residues. Germline V gene data show CDR1 as SQVTM and CDR2 as ANQGSEA. CDR3 protein: CNVEALGVGYSF. The CDR3 coding sequence is TGCAACGTTGAGGCGTTAGGGGTTGGCTACAGCTTC.

As regards this clonotype: One junction end disagrees with the germline gene, perhaps due to a read error. This sequence joins TRBV6-1 and TRBJ1-1, with D possibly being TRBD1 (5 bases). Germline-derived CDR1 and CDR2 are MNHNS and SASEGT. There are 14 residues in the CDR3. The DNA of the CDR3 is TGTGCCAGCAGTGAAGATAGGGGCGACACTGATGCTTTCTTC. The encoded protein is CASSEDRGDTDAFF.

As for this clonotype: This may stem from a read error, because a much larger clone lies one nucleotide away. This chain joins TRBV13 and TRBJ1-1; no reliable D call. V lost 7 bases, J lost 1 base, and 10 bases lay in between. Per the germline V gene, CDR1 is PRHDT and CDR2 is FYEKMQ (reference sequence). This CDR3 has 13 amino acids. CDR3 loop: CASKSTENTEAFF. CDR3 coding DNA: TGTGCCAGCAAGTCTACAGAGAACACTGAAGCTTTCTTT.

This clonotype was counted at least ten times. This chain uses TRBV5-5 with TRBJ2-7; 12 nucleotides align to TRBD1. The junction had 13 bases not matched to a gene; V was cut back by 2 bases and J by 4 bases. The CDR3 totals 18 residues. Per the germline V gene, CDR1 is SGHKS and CDR2 is YYEKEE (reference sequence). The CDR3 region has the DNA TGTGCCAGCAGCTTTGTCCCGGGACAGGGGGCGCCGGGTTACGAGCAGTACTTC. Translated: CASSFVPGQGAPGYEQYF. The whole variable domain, remainder taken from reference TRBV5-5 and TRBJ2-7, is DAGVTQSPTHLIKTRGQQVTLRCSPISGHKSVSWYQQVLGQGPQFIFQYYEKEERGRGNFPDRFSARQFPNYSSELNVNALLLGDSALYLCASSFVPGQGAPGYEQYFGPGTRLTVT.

As concerns this clonotype: A clone one base away is much larger, so this may be a read error. V is TRBV4-1 and J is TRBJ1-5; D might be TRBD1 (5 bases). Germline-derived CDR1 and CDR2 are MGHRA and YSYEKL. V gave up 1 base and J gave up 9 bases, with 16 bases separating them. There are 15 residues in the CDR3. This CDR3 is CASSQGGIGDRPQHF. In nucleotides, the CDR3 is TGCGCCAGCAGCCAAGGTGGGATTGGGGACCGGCCCCAGCATTTT.

The V gene is TRBV29-1, the J gene TRBJ2-7; no firm D call. The CDR3 contains 11 residues. Trimming removed 0 bases at V and 4 bases at J, with 4 bases between. The germline V gene has CDR1 SQVTM and CDR2 ANQGSEA. CDR3 protein: CSVEEKYEQYF. The CDR3, as DNA: TGCAGCGTTGAAGAAAAGTACGAGCAGTACTTC.

Regarding this clonotype: An end of the junction differs from the germline gene, which may be a read error. This chain uses TRBV11-2 with TRBJ1-5, with D perhaps matching TRBD1 (5 bases). This CDR3 contains 15 residues. Germline V gene lookup returns CDR1 SGHAT and CDR2 FQNNGV. The CDR3 here is CVSSLEDRGSQPQHF. The CDR3 nucleotides read TGTGTCAGCAGCTTAGAAGACAGAGGTTCCCAGCCCCAGCATTTT.

Points on this clonotype: Relative to the germline gene, one junction end is altered; a read error may explain this. CDR3 amino acids: CNARGQGWETQYF. CDR3 coding DNA: TGCAATGCTAGGGGACAGGGGTGGGAGACCCAGTACTTC. V is TRBV20-1 and J is TRBJ2-5; 10 nucleotides line up with TRBD1. The CDR3 is 13 residues long. CDR1 is DFQATT, CDR2 SNEGSKA, per germline (reference sequence).

In regard to this clonotype: A read error may produce the germline difference seen at one junction end. The chain uses TRBV20-1 and TRBJ1-1; D might be TRBD1 (5 bases). Germline V gene sequence: CDR1 DFQATT, CDR2 SNEGSKA (reference sequence). This CDR3 has 18 residues. The CDR3 loop is CSARDRRQGAGMNTEAFF. Written as DNA, the CDR3 is TGCAGTGCTAGAGATAGGAGGCAGGGCGCGGGGATGAACACGGAAGCTTTCTTT.

This clonotype was found once. Germline is not matched at one junction end, which may reflect a read error. This chain uses TRBV10-1 with TRBJ1-1; TRBD1 aligns across 7 bases. In germline, CDR1 is WNHNN, CDR2 SYGVQD (reference sequence). The CDR3 runs to 15 residues. Here the CDR3 DNA reads TGCGCCAGCAGTGAGTCGACAGGGAGGAACATTGAATCTTTCTTT. Its protein product is CASSESTGRNIESFF.

This clonotype was recorded only once. The germline gene is not matched at one end of the junction; a read error may be the cause. Here the CDR3 DNA reads TGTGCCAGCAGGGGGTCCGGTGAGCTGCTTTTT. Its protein product is CASRGSGELLF. V and J are TRBV6-1 and TRBJ2-2; D unresolved. The germline V gene encodes CDR1 MNHNS and CDR2 SASEGT. This CDR3 has 11 amino acids.

This clonotype occurred a few times. The junction does not match germline at one end; this may be a read error. The chain has TRBV11-2 and TRBJ2-5, with D maybe TRBD2 (6 bases). The germline gives CDR1 SGHAT, CDR2 FQNNGV. This CDR3 comprises 13 residues. For the CDR3, the DNA is TGTGTCCGCAGCTCTACGGGGGAAGAGACCCAGTATTTC. Protein sequence: CVRSSTGEETQYF.

Regarding this clonotype: Sequence at one end of the junction differs from germline and may be a read error. This chain uses TRBV11-2 with TRBJ1-6, with D maybe TRBD1 (6 bases). This CDR3 region has 15 residues. The germline gives CDR1 SGHAT, CDR2 FQNNGV. DNA for the CDR3: TGTGCCAACAGCCTAGGAGGGGACAATTATTCACCCCTCCACTTT. Amino acid sequence: CANSLGGDNYSPLHF.

A note on this clonotype: One end of the junction fails to match germline, which may point to a read error. This chain connects TRBV6-1 to TRBJ2-7, with TRBD2 matching over 11 bases. Germline V gives CDR1 MNHNS, CDR2 SASEGT. The CDR3 totals 18 residues. CDR3 sequence: CPSREAAGGLAGSYEQYF. The CDR3 nucleotides read TGTCCCAGCAGAGAAGCGGCGGGCGGACTAGCGGGTTCCTACGAGCAGTACTTC.

This clonotype turned up a few times. The chain couples TRBV19 to TRBJ2-1, with a weak D call TRBD2 (5 bases). The CDR3 loop spans 13 amino acids. The germline V gene encodes CDR1 LNHDA and CDR2 SQIVND (reference sequence). Trimming stripped 2 bases from V and 9 bases from J, with 11 bases between. The CDR3 loop reads CASSIYRGGEQFF. The CDR3 nucleotides are TGTGCCAGTAGTATATACCGAGGAGGTGAGCAGTTCTTC.

As concerns this clonotype: Compared with germline, one end of the junction differs, possibly owing to a read error. The chain has TRBV6-5 and TRBJ1-6; 9 bases are a match to TRBD1. CDR3 length: 18 amino acids. From germline, CDR1 is MNHEY and CDR2 SVGAGI. The CDR3 DNA reads as TGTGCCAGCAGTTACGGAAGCACAGGGGGCGCCCCAGACTCACCTCTCCACTTT. It is translated as CASSYGSTGGAPDSPLHF.

On this clonotype: The junction and the germline gene differ at one end; a read error may be behind it. This rearrangement joins TRBV6-5 to TRBJ2-1, with D perhaps matching TRBD1 or TRBD2 (6 bases each). The length of the CDR3 is 17 residues. The germline V gene encodes CDR1 MNHEY and CDR2 SVGAGI. CDR3 bases: TGTGTCAGCAATTACTCGTACTCGGGGGCCTCCTACAATGAGCAGTTCTTC. Its translation: CVSNYSYSGASYNEQFF.

Comments on this clonotype: Compared with germline, one end of the junction differs, possibly owing to a read error. The V call is TRBV12-3 or TRBV12-4, the J call TRBJ1-2, with D possibly matching TRBD1 (5 bases). The CDR3 covers 12 residues. CDR3 residues: CASSLGGYSYIF. The CDR3 bases are TGTGCCAGCAGTTTAGGGGGCTATAGCTACATCTTC.

This clonotype was seen a handful of times. This rearrangement joins TRBV28 to TRBJ1-2; 8 bases are shared with TRBD1. V was pared by 2 bases and J by 5 bases, with 4 bases of the junction left unmatched. CDR1 is MDHEN and CDR2 is SYDVKM in the germline V gene. CDR3 size: 14 residues. CDR3 bases: TGTGCCAGCAGTTTAGACAGGGGCACATATGGCTACACCTTC. It translates to CASSLDRGTYGYTF.

The rearrangement links TRBV7-2 to TRBJ2-7, with 9 nucleotides matching TRBD1. The CDR3 spans 15 residues. CDR1 SGHTA and CDR2 FQGNSA come from the germline V gene. V was pared by 5 bases and J by 8 bases, with 13 bases of the junction left unmatched. CDR3 loop: CASSPFLDRGSKQYF. DNA of the CDR3: TGTGCCAGCAGCCCATTTCTGGACAGGGGTTCTAAGCAGTACTTC.